This is a list of T cell receptor beta chains from one sample in a study of T cell repertoires in cytomegalovirus infection. These TCRs' antigens remain unknown. TCRdb recomputed calls from the reads with MiXCR, one row per CDR3 protein. The sample carries about half a million distinct CDR3 sequences, 33% recorded once. Sequenced material: cultured PBMCs, taken from culture after CMV antigen stimulation. The source of these receptors is a human donor in good health (CMV status not recorded). Some clones in this sample may be carry-over from other donors' samples. Each CDR3 is given with its conserved first and last residue. A D gene is named only where the DNA matches it firmly. Clone size is shown for a subset of rows, as once, few, many or a class of expanded clone.

D	V	size	J	CDR3	DNA
NA	TRBV2	NA	TRBJ1-6	CASSEVTLSSYNSPLHF	TGTGCCAGCAGTGAAGTGACCCTGAGCTCCTATAATTCACCCCTCCACTTT
TRBD1	TRBV5-1	NA	TRBJ2-1	CASSLAPTGVNEQFF	TGCGCCAGCAGCTTGGCCCCCACAGGGGTGAATGAGCAGTTCTTC
NA	TRBV5-1	NA	TRBJ2-3	CASRPAGPSTDTQYF	TGCGCCAGCAGACCCGCGGGGCCTAGCACAGATACGCAGTATTTT
NA	TRBV7-9	few	TRBJ2-2	CASSASQGITGELFF	TGTGCCAGCAGCGCGAGTCAAGGGATCACCGGGGAGCTGTTTTTT
TRBD1	TRBV19	few	TRBJ1-4	CASSILRQGREKLFF	TGTGCCAGTAGTATTCTACGACAGGGTCGTGAAAAACTGTTTTTT
NA	TRBV20-1	once	TRBJ1-6	CSARWEADNNSPLHF	TGCAGTGCTAGGTGGGAGGCAGACAATAATTCACCCCTCCACTTT
TRBD1	TRBV5-4	once	TRBJ2-7	CASTEQGRPYEQYF	TGTGCCAGCACAGAACAGGGGCGTCCCTACGAGCAGTACTTC
TRBD2	TRBV6-2/TRBV6-3	NA	TRBJ2-1	CASSYGLADEQFF	TGTGCCAGCAGTTATGGACTAGCGGATGAGCAGTTCTTC
TRBD2	TRBV24-1	few	TRBJ2-1	CATSESSGRANEQFF	TGTGCCACCAGTGAATCGAGCGGGAGGGCCAATGAGCAGTTCTTC
TRBD1	TRBV7-2	few	TRBJ2-1	CASSLGGQGAVEQFF	TGTGCCAGCAGCTTAGGAGGACAGGGGGCCGTTGAGCAGTTCTTC
NA	TRBV7-9	few	TRBJ2-7	CASSLVGAQSYEQYF	TGTGCCAGCAGCTTAGTAGGGGCACAGTCCTACGAGCAGTACTTC
TRBD2	TRBV28	few	TRBJ2-2	CASSFGLVGSTGELFF	TGTGCCAGCAGTTTCGGACTAGTCGGATCCACCGGGGAGCTGTTTTTT
NA	TRBV25-1	NA	TRBJ2-1	CASSESAGGSTSYNEQFF	TGTGCCAGCAGTGAATCGGCTGGGGGGTCGACCTCCTACAATGAGCAGTTCTTC